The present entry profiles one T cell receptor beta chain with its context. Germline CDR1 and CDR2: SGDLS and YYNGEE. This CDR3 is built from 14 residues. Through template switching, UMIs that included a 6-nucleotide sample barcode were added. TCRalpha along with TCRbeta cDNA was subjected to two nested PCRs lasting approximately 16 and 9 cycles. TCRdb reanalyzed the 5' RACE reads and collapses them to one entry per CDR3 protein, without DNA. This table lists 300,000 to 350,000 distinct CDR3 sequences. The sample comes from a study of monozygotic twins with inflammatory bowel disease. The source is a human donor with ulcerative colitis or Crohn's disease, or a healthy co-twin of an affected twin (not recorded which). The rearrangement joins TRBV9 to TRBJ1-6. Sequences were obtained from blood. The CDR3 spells CASSVREGSSPLHF.